The text below deals with one T cell receptor beta chain. This sample was taken from a study of blood T cell repertoires in COVID-19. Germline V gene data show CDR1 as SEHNR and CDR2 as FQNEAQ (reference sequence). This CDR3 is built from 15 residues. V lost 1 base and J lost 10; bases outside the gene matches: 6. Method: immunoSEQ multiplex PCR; TCRdb's copy keeps in-frame clones and lacks some. Of more than 200,000 clones in the sample, roughly 80% were seen once. The material sequenced was peripheral blood. The chain combines TRBV7-9 with TRBJ2-1; TRBD2 aligns across 11 bases. This receptor was identified in a man at least 80 years old with acute or convalescent COVID-19. CDR3 in amino acids: CASSLVSGRAWEQFF. The CDR3 coding sequence is TGTGCCAGCAGCTTAGTTAGCGGGAGGGCCTGGGAGCAGTTCTTC.